This entry describes one TCR beta chain. Its cognate antigen is unknown. The data were obtained in a study of post-analysis software for immune sequencing data. Notes on the study in general: Five TRBV segments, including TRBV5-6, TRBV5-1 and TRBV20-1, were more frequent in patients than controls. Same-batch samples co-clustered strongly by F measure. Diversity measured as normalized Chao1 was significantly lower in multiple sclerosis patients than in controls.

Unique molecular identifiers were built into the TCR beta cDNA libraries. Starting from approximately 0.95 to 9.8 million T cells, the study yielded about 540,000 cDNA molecules. MiXCR, applied by TCRdb to the PCR reads, yields one record per CDR3 protein. The sample contains almost 700,000 distinct CDR3 sequences, more than 50% of which appear only once. This CDR3 is 15 amino acids long. Trimming pared 5 bases from V and 4 bases from J, leaving 16 bases between. Germline V lookup: CDR1 MNHEY, CDR2 SMNVEV (reference sequence). This TCR was sampled from a girl aged 2 to 9 with multiple sclerosis. The chain combines TRBV27 with TRBJ2-3; D is undetermined. The sequenced sample was blood. CDR3 nucleotides: TGTGCCAGCAGTCCAGGAAGAAGAAGGGCAGATACGCAGTATTTT. Translation: CASSPGRRRADTQYF.